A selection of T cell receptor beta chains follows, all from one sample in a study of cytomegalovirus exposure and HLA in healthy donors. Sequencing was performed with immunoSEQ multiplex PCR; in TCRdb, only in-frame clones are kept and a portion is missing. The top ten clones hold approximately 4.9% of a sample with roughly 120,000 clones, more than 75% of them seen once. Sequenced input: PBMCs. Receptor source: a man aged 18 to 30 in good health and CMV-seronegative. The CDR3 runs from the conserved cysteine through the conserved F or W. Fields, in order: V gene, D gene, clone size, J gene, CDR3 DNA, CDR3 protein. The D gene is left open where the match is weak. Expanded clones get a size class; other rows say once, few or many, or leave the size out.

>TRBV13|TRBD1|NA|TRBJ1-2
TGTGCCAGCAGCCGGACAGGGGGCGAGGGCTACACCTTC
CASSRTGGEGYTF
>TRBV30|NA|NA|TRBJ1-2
TGTGCCTGGAGTCCAGAAGGGGTCCCGTTGACCTTC
CAWSPEGVPLTF
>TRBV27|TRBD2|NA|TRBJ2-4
TGTGCCAGCAAGGCCCAAGTGGCGGGGGGCGAAAACATTCAGTACTTC
CASKAQVAGGENIQYF
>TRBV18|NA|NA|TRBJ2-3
TGTGCCAGCTCACAACTCTCAGATACGCAGTATTTT
CASSQLSDTQYF
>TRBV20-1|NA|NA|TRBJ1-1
TGCAGCCTAGTCCTCGGGGAAGCTTTCTTT
CSLVLGEAFF
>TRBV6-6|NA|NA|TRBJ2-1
TGTGCCAGCCGTCTTAGGACAGCGGCCGGCAATGAGCAGTTCTTC
CASRLRTAAGNEQFF
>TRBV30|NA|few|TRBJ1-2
TGTGCCGGGAGAACAGGGAGCTACACCTTC
CAGRTGSYTF
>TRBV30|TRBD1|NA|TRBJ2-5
TGTGCCTGGTCAGGGGGCCGGGCCCAGTACTTC
CAWSGGRAQYF
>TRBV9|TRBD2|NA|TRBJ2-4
TGTGCCAGCAGCGTAGACTCTAGCGGGGGGGTTAACATTCAGTACTTC
CASSVDSSGGVNIQYF
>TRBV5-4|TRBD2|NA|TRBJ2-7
TGTGCCAGCAGCTTGGGGAGACTAGCGGGAGGCGCCTACGAGCAGTACTTC
CASSLGRLAGGAYEQYF
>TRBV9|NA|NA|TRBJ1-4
TGTGCCAGCAGCGTAGGGCCGAATGAAAAACTGTTTTTT
CASSVGPNEKLFF
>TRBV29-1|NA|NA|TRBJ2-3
TGCAGCGTTAACCCAGGGTCAGATACGCAGTATTTT
CSVNPGSDTQYF
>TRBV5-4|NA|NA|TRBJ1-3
TGTGCCAGCAGCTTGGCCCTCTCTGGAAACACCATATATTTT
CASSLALSGNTIYF
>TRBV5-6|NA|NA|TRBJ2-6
TGTGCCAGCAGCTTGTGGCTCGCCTCGGGGGCCAACGTCCTGACTTTC
CASSLWLASGANVLTF
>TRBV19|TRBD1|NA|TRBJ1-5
TGTGCCAGTAGTAGACACACAGGGGGAGGGGGTCAGCCCCAGCATTTT
CASSRHTGGGGQPQHF